What follows is one T cell receptor beta chain and its context. Its target is unknown. Germline lookup yields CDR1 SQVTM and CDR2 ANQGSEA. The CDR3 contains 14 residues. Trimming left V 8 bases short and J 0 bases short, with 15 bases between. The sample belongs to a study of OX40 agonist ivuxolimab in advanced cancers. Points from the study as a whole: Expanded clones were, on average, more numerous in CD8+ T cells than in CD4+. At 0.1 to 3.0 mg/kg and by week 6, clonal expansion occurred in CD4+ and CD8+ blood T cells. The study found among the lowest clonal expansion in partial responders at 0.1-3.0 mg/kg.

Profiling relied on immunoSEQ multiplex PCR, and the TCRdb table lists in-frame clones only, not all of them. The sample has 90,000 or so clones, 91% seen once; the top ten hold 2% to 3%. Exclusion applied to patients with autoimmune disease history or systemic immunosuppression. This sequence originates from an adult with an advanced solid tumor such as melanoma, head and neck, liver or kidney cancer. The chain couples TRBV29-1 to TRBJ2-3; D might be TRBD2 (6 bases). This sample comprised CD4+ or CD8+ T cells sorted from blood, obtained in a trial of the OX40 agonist ivuxolimab. CDR3 bases: TGCAGCTCCTCCTTCGGGACTAGCACAGATACGCAGTATTTT. Translating it yields CSSSFGTSTDTQYF.